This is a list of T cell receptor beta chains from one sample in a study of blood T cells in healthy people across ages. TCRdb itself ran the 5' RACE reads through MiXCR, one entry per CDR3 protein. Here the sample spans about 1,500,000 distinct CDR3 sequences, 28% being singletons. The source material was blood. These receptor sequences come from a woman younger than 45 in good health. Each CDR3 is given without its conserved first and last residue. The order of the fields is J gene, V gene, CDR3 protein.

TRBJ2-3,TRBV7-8,ASSPQGGADTQY
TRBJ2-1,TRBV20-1,SARRSGTEVQF
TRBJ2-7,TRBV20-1,SASYPEQGDEQY
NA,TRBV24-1,ATSDPPYEQY
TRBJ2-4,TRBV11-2,ASSLRGRVEGKNIQY
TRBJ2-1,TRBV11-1,ASSSGF
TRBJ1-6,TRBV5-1,ASSPGTGTILTLH
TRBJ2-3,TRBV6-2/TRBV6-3,ASSYPASDTQY
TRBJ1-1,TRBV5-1,ASSLAGGDNTEAF
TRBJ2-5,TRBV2,ASKQGRGDQETQY
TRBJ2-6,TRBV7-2,ASSLEGDSGANVLT
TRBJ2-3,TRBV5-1,ASSFGGGTDTQY
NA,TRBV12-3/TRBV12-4,ASAAETQY
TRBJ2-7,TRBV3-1,ASSQLQGGRGEQY
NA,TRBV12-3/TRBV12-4,ASSLALHGSFEQY
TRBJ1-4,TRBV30,AWSGRGNPMSEKLF
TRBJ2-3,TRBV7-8,ASSLVYSTDTQY
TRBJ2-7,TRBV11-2,ASSPRLAGGYEQY
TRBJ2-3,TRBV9,ASSAGTYKDTQY
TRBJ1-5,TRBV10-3,AISESRQSNQPQH
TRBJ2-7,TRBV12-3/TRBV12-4,ASSSMRDRTYEQY
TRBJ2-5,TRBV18,ASSPISPGAKETQY
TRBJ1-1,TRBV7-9,TSSLDGGKSEAF
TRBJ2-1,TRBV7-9,ASSLGVSRLNEQF
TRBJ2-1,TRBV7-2,AGSSGLAGDEQF
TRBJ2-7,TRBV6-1,ASSESRIRTYEQY
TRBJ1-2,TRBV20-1,SARDFGQGADGYT
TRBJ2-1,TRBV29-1,SWRRPGEQF
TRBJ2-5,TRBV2,ASSEGLAGPGTQY
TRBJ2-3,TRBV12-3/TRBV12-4,ASSPGPDTDTQY
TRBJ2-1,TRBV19,ASSSKAASYNEQF
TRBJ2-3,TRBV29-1,SVNPDEREEDTQY
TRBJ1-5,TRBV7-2,ASSLEDRVEQPQH
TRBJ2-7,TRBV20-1,SARETGTVYEQY
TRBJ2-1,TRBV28,ASNDRTTGGFPENEQF
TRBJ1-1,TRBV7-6,ASSLARGSTEAF
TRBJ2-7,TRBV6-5,ASSLAGTGGREQY
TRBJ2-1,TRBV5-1,ASSPFYAGVNNEQF
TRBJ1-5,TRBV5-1,ASSLGTGYSNQPQH
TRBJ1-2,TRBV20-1,SAQPGGAVNYGYT
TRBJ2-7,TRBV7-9,ASSFEGLSEQY
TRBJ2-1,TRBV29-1,SVDQGAVEQF
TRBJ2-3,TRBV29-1,SVSRTATDTQY
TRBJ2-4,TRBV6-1,ASGEQGAKNIQY
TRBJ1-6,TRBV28,ASSTVYTSPLH
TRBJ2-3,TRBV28,ASTLRVGATDTQY
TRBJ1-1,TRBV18,ASTPGRTMNTEAF
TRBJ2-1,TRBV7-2,ASSLVQRGGYNEQF
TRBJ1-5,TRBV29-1,SVEEDGGTGNQPQH
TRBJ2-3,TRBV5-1,ASSLSSGGVTDTQY
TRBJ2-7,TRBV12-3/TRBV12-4,ASSTPKAAYEQY
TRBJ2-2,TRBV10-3,AIGDRANTGELF
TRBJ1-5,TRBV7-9,VSSLGAQGREPQH
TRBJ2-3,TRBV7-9,ASSSRWGTDTQY
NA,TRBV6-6,ASTPAGRVYEQY
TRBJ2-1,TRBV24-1,ATNDAGGPYNEQF
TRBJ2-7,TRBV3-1,ASSQSGDAGEQY
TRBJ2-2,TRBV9,ASRNRDGNTGELF
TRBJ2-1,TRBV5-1,ASSLSPGQGANEQF